This T cell receptor beta chain is drawn from a study of post-analysis software for immune sequencing data. About the study: Courses of disease covered relapsing-remitting, secondary progressive and progressive-relapsing multiple sclerosis.

General study results and limits: A handful of TRBV segments were significantly more frequent in patients than in controls. TRBV5-6, TRBV5-1 and TRBV20-1 were among these segments. The study found significantly lower normalized Chao1 diversity in multiple sclerosis patients than in controls. Samples from one preparation batch, clustered by F measure, grouped strongly together.

Tagging with unique molecular identifiers was a feature of the TCR beta cDNA libraries. Some 500,000 cDNA molecules were recovered from an input of roughly 0.95 to 10 million T cells. TCRdb independently ran MiXCR on the PCR reads; one entry per CDR3 protein. The sample shows almost 700,000 distinct CDR3 sequences, approximately 60% of them seen only once. The CDR3 length is 10 residues. Germline values: CDR1 DFQATT, CDR2 SNEGSKA (reference sequence). Comment on this clonotype: Its specificity is unknown. The junction differs from germline at one of its ends, possibly a read error.

This clonotype was obtained from a girl aged 2-15 years with multiple sclerosis. Sequencing was done on a sample of blood. The V call is TRBV20-1, the J call TRBJ2-1, with 10 positions matching TRBD2. The CDR3 bases are TGCAGTACTAGAGGGACTAGCGAGTTCTTC. It encodes CSTRGTSEFF.